The rows below give T cell receptor beta chains drawn from one sample of a study of shared clonotypes between healthy human individuals. The method was immunoSEQ multiplex PCR; TCRdb's version includes in-frame clones alone and lacks a portion of them. The repertoire includes 2,500,000 or so clones, around 92% of them detected once, and about 0.41% sits in the top ten. Material: naive CD4+ T cells from PBMCs. The receptors come from a man aged 18 to 30 in good health. Some clones in this sample may be carry-over from other donors' samples. CDR3s include the opening cysteine and the closing phenylalanine or tryptophan. D genes are given only for firm matches. Not all rows give a size; the values are once, few, many and, for expanded clones, a class.

clone_size j_call cdr3_length d_call v_call cdr3_nt cdr3_aa
NA TRBJ2-7 13 NA TRBV7-3 TGTGCCAGCAGCTTAACCCCAGGGGCCGAGCAGTACTTC CASSLTPGAEQYF
NA TRBJ2-2 18 TRBD2 TRBV28 TGTGCCAGCAGTTTATGGGGTTTAGCGGGAGGGAACACCGGGGAGCTGTTTTTT CASSLWGLAGGNTGELFF
NA TRBJ1-1 16 NA TRBV7-8 TGTGCCAGCAGTTCCCTCAACAGGGAAAGTTTAACTGAAGCTTTCTTT CASSSLNRESLTEAFF
NA TRBJ1-1 16 TRBD1 TRBV28 TGTGCCAGCAGCACCTACCCCCGGACAGGGAAGACTGAAGCTTTCTTT CASSTYPRTGKTEAFF
NA TRBJ2-7 16 TRBD2 TRBV2 TGTGCCAGCACTCAACGAAGCGGGAGAACCTCCTACGAGCAGTACTTC CASTQRSGRTSYEQYF
NA TRBJ2-7 14 NA TRBV19 TGTGCCAGTAGTATTCTACACCAAGCTTACGAGCAGTACTTC CASSILHQAYEQYF
NA TRBJ2-1 16 TRBD2 TRBV5-4 TGTGCCAGCAGCTTGGCCACTAGCGGGAGGTACAATGAGCAGTTCTTC CASSLATSGRYNEQFF
NA TRBJ2-1 14 NA TRBV5-1 TGCGCCAGCAGCCAGGACAGCTCCTACAATGAGCAGTTCTTC CASSQDSSYNEQFF
NA TRBJ1-5 14 TRBD1 TRBV28 TGTGCCAGCAGTGCAGGGGGGACGGGTCAGCCCCAGCATTTT CASSAGGTGQPQHF
NA TRBJ2-7 15 NA TRBV6-5 TGTGCCAGCAGTTACGCGGGCAGGTCTGTACGCGAGCAGTACTTC CASSYAGRSVREQYF
few TRBJ1-1 13 NA TRBV29-1 TGCAGCGTTGTTTGGGGATTGAACACTGAAGCTTTCTTT CSVVWGLNTEAFF
once TRBJ1-2 15 NA TRBV7-2 TGTGCCAGCAGTAGATCCCTCAGGGGTGACTATGGCTACACCTTC CASSRSLRGDYGYTF
once TRBJ1-3 17 NA TRBV19 TGTGCCAGTAGTAACCTCCTTTTACGGGACTCTGGAAACACCATATATTTT CASSNLLLRDSGNTIYF
NA TRBJ2-7 13 NA TRBV18 TGTGCCAGCTCACCACCCGGGAGTCTCGAGCAGTACTTC CASSPPGSLEQYF
NA TRBJ2-7 14 NA TRBV5-1 TGCGCCAGCAGTTCCTCTACCCAGGGGATCGAGCAGTACTTC CASSSSTQGIEQYF
once TRBJ2-1 18 NA TRBV7-8 TGTGCCAGCAGCCCATCCTCCCTAGGCGGGCGGAGTAACAATGAGCAGTTCTTC CASSPSSLGGRSNNEQFF
few TRBJ1-1 13 NA TRBV5-8 TGTGCCAGCAGCATGTTTAGGGGACCTGAAGCTTTCTTT CASSMFRGPEAFF
NA TRBJ2-2 17 NA TRBV9 TGTGCCAGCACCTCCCGCACGGAGGGGGCTTACACCGGGGAGCTGTTTTTT CASTSRTEGAYTGELFF
NA TRBJ2-7 14 TRBD1 TRBV30 TGTGCCTGGAGGTTATGGGACAGGGGCTACGAGCAGTACTTC CAWRLWDRGYEQYF
NA TRBJ2-3 14 NA TRBV11-3 TGTGCCAGCAGCTTACACAGGGGCACAGATACGCAGTATTTT CASSLHRGTDTQYF
NA TRBJ2-4 19 TRBD1 TRBV19 TGTGCCAGTAGTATAGAAAGAGGGGGCGCAGACCTAGCCAAAAACATTCAGTACTTC CASSIERGGADLAKNIQYF
NA TRBJ2-4 12 NA TRBV11-2 TGTGCCAGCAGCTTAGTGGGTAACATTCAGTACTTC CASSLVGNIQYF
NA TRBJ2-1 17 NA TRBV4-1 TGCGCCAGCAGCCAAGAGGGGCGGGCCGGACCCCGTAGTGAGCAGTTCTTC CASSQEGRAGPRSEQFF
NA TRBJ2-1 16 TRBD2 TRBV28 TGTGCCAGCAGATCGACTAGCGGGAGCTCCTACAATGAGCAGTTCTTC CASRSTSGSSYNEQFF
NA TRBJ1-5 13 TRBD1 TRBV29-1 TGCAGCGTTCTACCAGGGGGTGGACAGCCCCAGCATTTT CSVLPGGGQPQHF
NA TRBJ1-5 13 NA TRBV7-9 TGTGCCAGCACCGGGACTGGCAATCAGCCCCAGCATTTT CASTGTGNQPQHF
once TRBJ2-7 12 NA TRBV7-2 TGTGCCAGCAGCCCCTCTCCTTGGGAGCAGTACTTC CASSPSPWEQYF
NA TRBJ1-5 14 NA TRBV28 TGTGCCAGCAGTTTATCGACGGAGGGTCAGCCCCAGCATTTT CASSLSTEGQPQHF
NA TRBJ1-3 13 NA TRBV2 TGTGCCAGAGGACGTAGCTCTGGAAACACCATATATTTT CARGRSSGNTIYF
few TRBJ1-5 12 TRBD1 TRBV29-1 TGCAGCGTTGCGGACAGGGGTAGGCGCCAGCATTTT CSVADRGRRQHF
NA TRBJ1-2 14 NA TRBV12-5 TGTGCTAGTGGTTTGATAGGGGTCAGCTATGGCTACACCTTC CASGLIGVSYGYTF
NA TRBJ1-4 14 NA TRBV28 TGTGCCAGCAGTTTACAGGCGATTAATGAAAAACTGTTTTTT CASSLQAINEKLFF
NA TRBJ2-7 16 TRBD2 TRBV18 TGTGCCAGCTCACCACAGCGGGGTTCGGTCACCTACGAGCAGTACTTC CASSPQRGSVTYEQYF
NA TRBJ2-3 14 NA TRBV4-1 TGCGCTGGGAAGGGGGTTCTGCCCACAGATACGCAGTATTTT CAGKGVLPTDTQYF